The 15 T cell receptor beta chains given below trace back to one sample, sequenced in a study of post-analysis software for immune sequencing data. Findings of the study overall: The study found TRBV5-6, TRBV5-1 and TRBV20-1 among five or six TRBV segments more frequent in patients than controls.

Prepared TCR beta cDNA libraries contained unique molecular identifiers. One entry per CDR3 protein, called by TCRdb with MiXCR from the PCR reads. The table includes about 760,000 distinct CDR3 sequences, 25% to 30% detected once. No antigen has been identified for these receptors. Sequencing input: blood. These receptors were obtained from a girl between 10 and 17 years old with multiple sclerosis.

This clonotype has just a few counts. CDR3 DNA: TGCGCCAGCCAACACCAGGCAGATACGCAGTATTTT. It translates to CASQHQADTQYF. This chain joins TRBV10-2 and TRBJ2-3; unclear D gene. The ends were cut back, 8 bases at V and 4 bases at J, with 10 bases in the middle. Germline CDR1 reads WSHSY; CDR2 reads SAAADI. The CDR3 is made up of 12 amino acids.

V usage is TRBV7-2 and J usage is TRBJ1-2; D not certain. CDR3 length equals 12 residues. Germline V gives CDR1 SGHTA, CDR2 FQGNSA. The V and J ends lost 5 bases and 4 bases respectively, with 8 bases between them. In nucleotides, the CDR3 is TGTACCAGCAGCCAGCCAGGCTATGGCTACACCTTC. As protein: CTSSQPGYGYTF.

This clonotype was detected only a few times. This chain links TRBV9 with TRBJ2-1; D perhaps matches TRBD2 (6 bases). V was trimmed by 3 bases and J by 4 bases, leaving 11 bases between them. CDR1 is SGDLS and CDR2 is YYNGEE in the germline V gene. The CDR3 is 14 amino acids. The CDR3 here is CASSGTTPYNEQFF. The CDR3, as DNA: TGTGCCAGCAGCGGGACTACTCCGTACAATGAGCAGTTCTTC. Combining the CDR3 with reference TRBV9 and TRBJ2-1 gives the whole variable domain DSGVTQTPKHLITATGQRVTLRCSPRSGDLSVYWYQQSLDQGLQFLIQYYNGEERAKGNILERFSAQQFPDLHSELNLSSLELGDSALYFCASSGTTPYNEQFFGPGTRLTVL.

The J gene is TRBJ2-6, the V gene TRBV15; possibly TRBD2 for D (6 bases). Germline CDR1 and CDR2: LNHNV and YYDKDF (reference sequence). CDR3 length equals 17 residues. With 7 bases removed from V and 3 bases from J, the gap between germline ends came to 19 bases. The CDR3 DNA follows: TGTGCCACCAAACCCCGGGACGGGAGTTATGGGGCCAACGTCCTGACTTTC. It encodes CATKPRDGSYGANVLTF.

This clonotype came up once. At one end the junction does not follow the germline gene, possibly because of a read error. The chain couples TRBV4-2 to TRBJ1-5, with D unresolved. The CDR3 loop spans 14 amino acids. Germline V gene data show CDR1 as LGHNA and CDR2 as YNFKEQ. The CDR3 DNA is TGTGCCGGCAGCCAAGATAGAAACAATCAGCCCCAGCATTTT. Translation gives CAGSQDRNNQPQHF.

V and J are TRBV20-1 and TRBJ1-4; no definite D call. The length of the CDR3 is 14 residues. CDR1 is DFQATT, CDR2 SNEGSKA, per germline (reference sequence). Trimming cost V 0 bases and J 6 bases, with 11 bases left between them. Here the CDR3 DNA reads TGCAGTGCTAGAGATCCTAGGGTGGATGAAAAACTGTTTTTT. Encoded protein: CSARDPRVDEKLFF.

Only a few counts were recorded for this clonotype. The rearrangement joins TRBV10-3 to TRBJ1-2; the match to TRBD1 covers 9 bases. Germline-derived CDR1 and CDR2 are ENHRY and SYGVKD. The ends lost 4 bases at V and 7 bases at J; junction bases unmatched: 4. The length of the CDR3 is 13 residues. CDR3 DNA sequence: TGTGCCATCAGTGGGGACAGGGTGGGTGGCTACACCTTC. Its protein product is CAISGDRVGGYTF.

This clonotype appeared a few times. The chain has TRBV14 and TRBJ2-1; D not resolved. V gave up 2 bases and J gave up 4 bases, with 12 bases separating them. In germline, CDR1 is SGHDN, CDR2 FVKESK. The CDR3 sequence is 15 residues long. CDR3 in amino acids: CASSQYQDPYNEQFF. CDR3 DNA sequence: TGTGCCAGCAGCCAATACCAGGACCCATACAATGAGCAGTTCTTC.

The chain employs TRBV6-5 and TRBJ2-1; unclear D gene. The V gene's germline CDR1 is MNHEY and CDR2 SVGAGI. The CDR3 runs 11 residues. Trimming removed 6 bases at V and 7 bases at J, with 7 bases between. The CDR3 spells CASRYRNEQFF. The CDR3 coding sequence is TGTGCCAGCAGGTACCGGAATGAGCAGTTCTTC.

The genes are TRBV10-3 and TRBJ2-7; perhaps TRBD2 as D (7 bases). Between the trimmed V and J ends, which lost 5 bases and 1 base, there was a span of 15 bases. The CDR3 is 15 residues long. Germline loops: CDR1 ENHRY, CDR2 SYGVKD. The CDR3 DNA is TGTGCCATCAGTTCCCGAGGGGGAGGGTCCTACGAGCAGTACTTC. This translates into CAISSRGGGSYEQYF.

The J gene is TRBJ2-5, the V gene TRBV6-5; the match to TRBD2 covers 13 bases. This CDR3 has 16 amino acids. Germline V gene lookup returns CDR1 MNHEY and CDR2 SVGAGI. V lost 4 bases, J lost 7 bases, and 9 bases stayed unmatched. The CDR3 region has the DNA TGTGCCAGCAGTTCACTAGCGGGAGGGCCCACGGGGACCCAGTACTTC. The encoded protein is CASSSLAGGPTGTQYF.

This clonotype was observed a handful of times. The rearrangement joins TRBV28 to TRBJ2-5; TRBD1 might be the D (5 bases). V dropped 5 bases and J dropped 7 bases, with 20 bases sitting between them. The CDR3 has 15 residues. CDR1 and CDR2 from the germline V gene are MDHEN and SYDVKM. The chain's CDR3 is CASSPPPDTISTQYF. CDR3 sequence (DNA): TGTGCCAGCAGTCCCCCTCCGGACACCATTTCGACCCAGTACTTC.

This sequence joins TRBV10-1 and TRBJ2-1; D perhaps matches TRBD2 (7 bases). Trimming shortened V by 6 bases and J by 6 bases, and 21 bases separated the two germline ends. The V gene's germline CDR1 is WNHNN and CDR2 SYGVQD (reference sequence). The CDR3 length is 16 residues. The CDR3 DNA reads TGCGCCAGCAGCAGCACAGGGACTATCCGCTCCAATGAGCAGTTCTTC. Translation: CASSSTGTIRSNEQFF.

The V call is TRBV29-1, the J call TRBJ2-3, with D unresolved. The CDR3 consists of 10 residues. V lost 8 bases to trimming and J lost 3 bases, with 6 bases between them. Germline V gene sequence: CDR1 SQVTM, CDR2 ANQGSEA. In DNA, the CDR3 is TGCAGCATTCAGACAGATACGCAGTATTTT. Translating gives CSIQTDTQYF.

The gene calls are TRBV3-1 and TRBJ2-3, with 11 bases aligning to TRBD1. Germline V gene lookup returns CDR1 LGHDT and CDR2 YNNKEL (reference sequence). The CDR3 totals 16 residues. With 4 bases clipped from V and 4 bases from J, the junction kept 7 bases outside the gene matches. For the CDR3, the DNA is TGTGCCAGCAGCCCATGGACAGGGGGCTTCGCAGATACGCAGTATTTT. Protein sequence: CASSPWTGGFADTQYF.